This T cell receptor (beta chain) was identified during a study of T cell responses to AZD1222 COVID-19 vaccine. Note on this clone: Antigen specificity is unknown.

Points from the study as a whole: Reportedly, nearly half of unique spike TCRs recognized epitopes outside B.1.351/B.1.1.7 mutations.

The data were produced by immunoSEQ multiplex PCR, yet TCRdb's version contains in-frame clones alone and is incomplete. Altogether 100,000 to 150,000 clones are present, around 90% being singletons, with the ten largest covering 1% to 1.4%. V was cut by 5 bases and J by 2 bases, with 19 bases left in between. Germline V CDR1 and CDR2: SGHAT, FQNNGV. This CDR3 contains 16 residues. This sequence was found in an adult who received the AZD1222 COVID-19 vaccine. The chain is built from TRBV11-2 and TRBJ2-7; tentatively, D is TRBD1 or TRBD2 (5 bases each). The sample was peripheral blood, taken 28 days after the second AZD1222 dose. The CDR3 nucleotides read TGTGCCAGCAGCAAAGATCTGGGAGAAGGGGCCTACGAGCAGTACTTC. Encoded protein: CASSKDLGEGAYEQYF.